The source of this T cell receptor beta chain is a study of T cells in Graves' hyperthyroidism and ophthalmopathy. Study overall: Staff took peripheral blood when the initial diagnosis was made, before any treatment began.

This clonotype was counted only a few times. Its target is not known. At one of its ends the junction is not consistent with the germline gene, which may arise from a read error. The CDR3 length is 15 residues. From germline, CDR1 is LNHDA and CDR2 SQIVND (reference sequence). RNA transcripts provided the source from which TCR beta CDR3 regions were amplified. When the TCR CDR3 underwent first-round RT-PCR, the HTBI primer set was used. TCRdb independently ran MiXCR on the multiplex PCR reads; one entry per CDR3 protein. Of fewer than 350,000 distinct CDR3 sequences in the sample, 21% were seen once. Study conclusions and caveats: Ophthalmopathy stood apart from stable hyperthyroidism in a 13 V-J model.

Stable Graves' hyperthyroidism meant no ophthalmopathy progression within 18 months. The diagnoses drew upon clinical symptoms, serum thyroxine and TRAb, thyroid ultrasound and orbital computed tomography. The sequencing sample was made of blood. The chain recombines TRBV19 with TRBJ2-3; 9 nucleotides align to TRBD2. The clonotype originates from a woman aged 50 to 60 with Graves' hyperthyroidism. CDR3 region: CSSSNPGLATDTQYF. CDR3 nucleotide sequence: TGTTCCAGTAGTAATCCGGGACTAGCAACAGATACGCAGTATTTT.